These 32 T cell receptor beta chains share one sample of origin, sequenced in a study of CD8+ T cells in alopecia areata. After isolation, RNA underwent reverse transcription to generate cDNA as the sequencing template. This table comes from immunoSEQ multiplex PCR, and its TCRdb copy is limited to in-frame clones, with some not included. The data hold roughly 250,000 clones, with roughly 69% observed a single time. Sequenced here: CD4+ T cells sorted from blood, sampled at week 0. These receptor sequences come from a human donor with alopecia areata.

This chain uses TRBV5-6 with TRBJ2-7; 8 positions agree with TRBD1. The trim removed 5 bases at V and 3 bases at J, leaving 10 bases unmatched. Germline lookup yields CDR1 SGHDT and CDR2 YYEEEE. This CDR3 has 15 residues. CDR3 residues: CASSTLDRAFYEQYF. Written as DNA, the CDR3 is TGTGCCAGCAGTACCCTGGACAGGGCCTTCTACGAGCAGTACTTC.

V gene TRBV4-2 combines with J gene TRBJ1-2; D is uncertain. V was pared by 1 base and J by 1 base, with 7 bases between. This CDR3 region has 14 residues. CDR1 and CDR2 (germline): LGHNA, YNFKEQ. The CDR3 DNA reads as TGTGCCAGCAGCCAAGGACCACTTAACTATGGCTACACCTTC. Translating gives CASSQGPLNYGYTF.

This rearrangement joins TRBV10-3 to TRBJ2-6, with 9 positions matching TRBD2. V dropped 2 bases and J dropped 0; count of bases not matched to a gene: 2. The CDR3 contains 17 residues. Germline CDR1 ENHRY, CDR2 SYGVKD. CDR3 protein: CAISELAGSSGANVLTF. DNA for the CDR3: TGTGCCATCAGTGAGCTAGCGGGAAGCTCTGGGGCCAACGTCCTGACTTTC.

This rearrangement joins TRBV5-4 to TRBJ2-7; D is uncertain. From germline, CDR1 is SGHNT and CDR2 YYREEE (reference sequence). V gave up 0 bases and J gave up 0 bases, with 7 bases separating them. The CDR3 is 14 residues long. Here the CDR3 reads CASSLAGNSYEQYF. Written as DNA, the CDR3 is TGTGCCAGCAGCTTGGCAGGAAACTCCTACGAGCAGTACTTC.

Comment on this clone: The DNA is omitted, as the CDR3 cannot be located on it reliably, and the CDR3 follows TCRdb's listing. Additional DNA sequences in this sample encode the identical CDR3. The V gene is TRBV25-1, the J gene TRBJ1-5. The CDR3 adds up to 15 amino acids, both ends counted. The germline V gene encodes CDR1 MGHDK and CDR2 SYGVNS. The CDR3 protein is CASSGFGAGNQPQHF.

V and J are TRBV6-6 and TRBJ1-1; no firm D call. V lost 6 bases to trimming and J lost 3 bases, with 11 bases between them. The CDR3 loop spans 13 amino acids. CDR1 is MNHNY, CDR2 SVGAGI, per germline (reference sequence). The CDR3 DNA reads as TGTGCCAGCAGACCCGTCGTGGACACTGAAGCTTTCTTT. Its protein product is CASRPVVDTEAFF.

The chain uses TRBV30 and TRBJ2-7, with TRBD2 matching over 8 bases. Germline-derived CDR1 and CDR2 are GTSNPN and SVGIG (reference sequence). The CDR3 spans 13 residues. Germline trimming cut 1 base from V and 5 bases from J; bases unmatched to any gene: 4. CDR3 residues: CAWSATSANEQYF. The DNA for the CDR3 is TGTGCCTGGAGTGCGACTAGCGCCAACGAGCAGTACTTC. Filled out from reference TRBV30 and TRBJ2-7, the complete variable domain reads SQTIHQWPATLVQPVGSPLSLECTVEGTSNPNLYWYRQAAGRGLQLLFYSVGIGQISSEVPQNLSASRPQDRQFILSSKKLLLSDSGFYLCAWSATSANEQYFGPGTRLTVT.

J is TRBJ2-3 and V is TRBV10-3; 10 bases align to TRBD2. Germline CDR1 ENHRY, CDR2 SYGVKD. The CDR3 has 13 residues. Trimming took 10 bases from V and 1 from J; bases not matched to a gene: 2. The CDR3 here is CATLAGGTDTQYF. The DNA of the CDR3 is TGTGCCACGCTAGCGGGGGGCACAGATACGCAGTATTTT.

This sequence joins TRBV30 and TRBJ1-1; perhaps TRBD1 as D (5 bases). Deletions cut 3 bases from V and 8 bases from J, with 19 bases between. Germline-derived CDR1 and CDR2 are GTSNPN and SVGIG (reference sequence). The CDR3 contains 14 residues. The CDR3 loop reads CAWRLRTNAGEAFF. In DNA form, the CDR3 reads TGTGCCTGGAGGCTCAGGACAAATGCCGGAGAAGCTTTCTTT.

Only a few counts were recorded for this clone. This is likely a read error, given that the CDR3 carries no conserved phenylalanine or tryptophan at its end. Because the CDR3's place on the DNA is in doubt, the DNA is left out and the CDR3 is given as listed by TCRdb. The chain combines TRBV28 with TRBJ1-4. The CDR3 sequence runs 14 residues, both termini included. The germline CDR1 and CDR2 sequences are MDHEN and SYDVKM. CDR3 protein: CASSSPFFGNLAFG.

Only one count was recorded for this clone. The chain employs TRBV30 and TRBJ2-6; D ambiguous. Deletions cut 5 bases from V and 3 bases from J, with 17 bases between. The CDR3 runs 16 residues. Germline V lookup: CDR1 GTSNPN, CDR2 SVGIG (reference sequence). CDR3 in DNA: TGTGCCTGGGAAGGCGGTTTAACTCTTGGGGCCAACGTCCTGACTTTC. Its translation is CAWEGGLTLGANVLTF.

The gene calls are TRBV19 and TRBJ1-5; maybe TRBD1 (5 bases). The CDR3 loop spans 13 amino acids. In germline, CDR1 is LNHDA, CDR2 SQIVND (reference sequence). The V end was cut by 10 bases, the J end by 4 bases, with 14 bases between. The DNA of the CDR3 is TGTGCCACCGACCTCAAGGGGAATCAGCCCCAGCATTTT. Amino acids: CATDLKGNQPQHF.

Concerning this clone itself: At the DNA level, this CDR3 is encoded by other sequences in the same sample as well. The chain is built from TRBV5-1 and TRBJ2-5; D possibly corresponds to TRBD2 (5 bases). The CDR3 extends over 13 amino acids. CDR1 is SGHRS, CDR2 YFSETQ, per germline. V dropped 2 bases and J dropped 4 bases, with 9 bases sitting between them. This CDR3 reads CASSFGVGETQYF. CDR3 nucleotide sequence: TGCGCCAGCAGCTTCGGGGTGGGAGAGACCCAGTACTTC.

The chain recombines TRBV29-1 with TRBJ1-5; D is uncertain. The CDR3 length is 13 residues. Germline V lookup: CDR1 SQVTM, CDR2 ANQGSEA. The germline V and J ends were trimmed by 6 bases and 6 bases, with 15 bases remaining between them. This CDR3 is CSVADGGSQPQHF. The CDR3 bases are TGCAGCGTGGCCGACGGAGGGTCTCAGCCCCAGCATTTT.

This clone turned up a few times. The chain carries TRBV7-2 and TRBJ2-1, with D uncertain. The CDR3 is 12 amino acids. V was trimmed by 7 bases and J by 7 bases, leaving 11 bases between them. Germline CDR1 and CDR2: SGHTA and FQGNSA. The CDR3: CASTGRRNEQFF. The CDR3 coding sequence is TGTGCCAGCACGGGTCGCCGGAATGAGCAGTTCTTC.

This clone was counted between two and nine times. The chain has TRBV7-2 and TRBJ2-7, with 7 positions matching TRBD1. CDR1 is SGHTA, CDR2 FQGNSA, per germline. This CDR3 has 13 amino acids. With 1 base clipped from V and 5 bases from J, the junction kept 2 bases outside the gene matches. This CDR3 is CASSLGTGDEQYF. In DNA, the CDR3 is TGTGCCAGCAGCTTAGGGACAGGTGACGAGCAGTACTTC.

V usage is TRBV5-1 and J usage is TRBJ1-1; 8 nucleotides match TRBD1. This CDR3 is 17 amino acids long. Unmatched junction bases numbered 11, after V lost 2 bases and J lost 2 bases. CDR1 and CDR2 from the germline V gene are SGHRS and YFSETQ. The CDR3: CASSLRAGGFSNTEAFF. CDR3 sequence (DNA): TGCGCCAGCAGCTTAAGGGCAGGGGGCTTCTCTAACACTGAAGCTTTCTTT.

The CDR3 DNA follows: TGTGCCTGGAGAAGGGACAGACCTAACTATGGCTACACCTTC. It encodes CAWRRDRPNYGYTF. The V gene is TRBV30, the J gene TRBJ1-2; TRBD1 aligns across 7 bases. Germline V CDR1 and CDR2: GTSNPN, SVGIG (reference sequence). This CDR3 comprises 14 residues. V trimming: 3 bases; J trimming: 0 bases; junction bases outside the gene matches: 4.

The chain joins TRBV4-2 to TRBJ2-1; 10 bases are shared with TRBD2. From germline, CDR1 is LGHNA and CDR2 YNFKEQ. The CDR3 extends over 15 amino acids. V lost 4 bases to trimming and J lost 4 bases; unmatched junction nucleotides: 4. CDR3 amino acids: CASSLSGGVYNEQFF. The CDR3 DNA sequence: TGTGCCAGCAGCCTGAGCGGGGGGGTTTACAATGAGCAGTTCTTC.

This clone was seen only once. This chain uses TRBV29-1 with TRBJ2-7; 8 bases are shared with TRBD1. Per the germline V gene, CDR1 is SQVTM and CDR2 is ANQGSEA. J was trimmed by 4 bases and V by 4 bases; bases with no gene match: 9. This CDR3 is 14 amino acids long. This CDR3 reads CSVGLGTGGYEQYF. In nucleotides, the CDR3 is TGCAGCGTTGGCTTGGGGACAGGTGGATACGAGCAGTACTTC.

The genes are TRBV30 and TRBJ1-1; no firm D call. The ends were cut back, 4 bases at V and 1 base at J, with 10 bases in the middle. This CDR3 is built from 13 residues. The germline V gene has CDR1 GTSNPN and CDR2 SVGIG (reference sequence). This CDR3 reads CAWNEDWNTEAFF. The CDR3 coding sequence is TGTGCCTGGAACGAGGACTGGAACACTGAAGCTTTCTTT.

This clone occurred once. The chain couples TRBV7-2 to TRBJ2-1; 10 positions match TRBD1. The J segment lost 4 bases and the V segment lost 5 bases, leaving 2 bases of the junction unmatched. The germline V gene encodes CDR1 SGHTA and CDR2 FQGNSA. The CDR3 is 14 residues long. As DNA, the CDR3 is TGTGCCAGCAGCCGACAGGGGGCTTACAATGAGCAGTTCTTC. Translation: CASSRQGAYNEQFF.

The gene calls are TRBV6-1 and TRBJ2-3; TRBD2 agrees at 10 bases. The length of the CDR3 is 14 residues. Germline V lookup: CDR1 MNHNS, CDR2 SASEGT. With V trimmed by 4 bases and J by 7 bases, 5 bases remained unmatched. The CDR3 protein is CASSVSGGPYTQYF. The CDR3 DNA sequence: TGTGCCAGCAGTGTTAGCGGGGGGCCCTATACGCAGTATTTT.

A remark on this clone: Other DNA sequences of this sample code for an identical CDR3. The chain has TRBV29-1 and TRBJ2-3; D not certain. V was cut by 2 bases and J by 3 bases, with 3 bases left in between. In germline, CDR1 is SQVTM, CDR2 ANQGSEA. This CDR3 has 11 amino acids. CDR3: CSVEWTDTQYF. The CDR3 nucleotides read TGCAGCGTTGAATGGACAGATACGCAGTATTTT.

The J gene is TRBJ1-6, the V gene TRBV15; D ambiguous. This CDR3 comprises 13 residues. V was pared by 3 bases and J by 13 bases, with 13 bases between. Germline lookup yields CDR1 LNHNV and CDR2 YYDKDF (reference sequence). The CDR3 spells CATSSIGGRPLHF. The CDR3 DNA follows: TGTGCCACCAGCAGTATTGGAGGGCGTCCCCTCCACTTT.

This chain uses TRBV7-2 with TRBJ2-7; D may be TRBD1 (6 bases). Per germline, CDR1 SGHTA and CDR2 FQGNSA. This CDR3 has 13 amino acids. Trimming removed 4 bases from V and 9 bases from J, with 16 bases in between. The CDR3 sequence is CASSSRQVFGQYF. The CDR3 nucleotides read TGTGCCAGCAGCTCCCGACAGGTTTTCGGGCAGTACTTC.

This sequence joins TRBV5-1 and TRBJ2-7; 7 bases agree with TRBD1. Germline V lookup: CDR1 SGHRS, CDR2 YFSETQ. This CDR3 is 13 amino acids long. Losses at the gene ends were 4 bases for V and 2 bases for J; bases not matched to a gene: 3. CDR3 sequence: CASSRTGPYEQYF. In DNA form, the CDR3 reads TGCGCCAGCAGCCGGACAGGTCCCTACGAGCAGTACTTC.

The chain couples TRBV25-1 to TRBJ2-3; D gene ambiguous. CDR1 is MGHDK and CDR2 is SYGVNS in the germline V gene. V gave up 4 bases and J gave up 4 bases, with 18 bases separating them. This CDR3 spans 16 amino acids. This CDR3 reads CASSASNRAMADTQYF. The CDR3 nucleotides are TGTGCCAGCAGTGCTTCAAACCGGGCAATGGCAGATACGCAGTATTTT.

V usage is TRBV6-5 and J usage is TRBJ1-2; no firm D call. This CDR3 spans 15 amino acids. Trimming pared 3 bases from V and 0 bases from J, leaving 11 bases between. CDR1 is MNHEY and CDR2 is SVGAGI in the germline V gene. CDR3 in DNA: TGTGCCAGCAGTTATAACCCAGCAGCTAACTATGGCTACACCTTC. This encodes CASSYNPAANYGYTF.

The chain has TRBV7-8 and TRBJ1-2, with unresolved D. The germline CDR1 and CDR2 sequences are SGHVS and FQNEAQ. Trimming pared 4 bases from V and 0 bases from J, leaving 12 bases between. The CDR3 consists of 15 residues. The CDR3 loop reads CASSSYDIANYGYTF. CDR3 sequence (DNA): TGTGCCAGCAGCTCCTACGACATCGCTAACTATGGCTACACCTTC.

This clone has just one count. The sample holds other DNA sequences that translate to the same CDR3. J is TRBJ2-5 and V is TRBV2, with TRBD1 matching 10 bases. Germline-derived CDR1 and CDR2 are SNHLY and FYNNEI. With V trimmed by 6 bases and J by 5 bases, 3 bases remained unmatched. The length of the CDR3 is 13 residues. CDR3 residues: CASRRDRGETQYF. CDR3 DNA sequence: TGTGCCAGCAGGCGGGACAGGGGCGAGACCCAGTACTTC.

The gene calls are TRBV29-1 and TRBJ1-2, with D possibly TRBD1 on 6 matching bases. V was trimmed by 0 bases and J by 6 bases, leaving 11 bases between them. CDR3 length: 13 residues. The V gene's germline CDR1 is SQVTM and CDR2 ANQGSEA. The CDR3 nucleotides are TGCAGCGTTGAAGAAACAGGGCCGCATGGCTACACCTTC. Its translation is CSVEETGPHGYTF.